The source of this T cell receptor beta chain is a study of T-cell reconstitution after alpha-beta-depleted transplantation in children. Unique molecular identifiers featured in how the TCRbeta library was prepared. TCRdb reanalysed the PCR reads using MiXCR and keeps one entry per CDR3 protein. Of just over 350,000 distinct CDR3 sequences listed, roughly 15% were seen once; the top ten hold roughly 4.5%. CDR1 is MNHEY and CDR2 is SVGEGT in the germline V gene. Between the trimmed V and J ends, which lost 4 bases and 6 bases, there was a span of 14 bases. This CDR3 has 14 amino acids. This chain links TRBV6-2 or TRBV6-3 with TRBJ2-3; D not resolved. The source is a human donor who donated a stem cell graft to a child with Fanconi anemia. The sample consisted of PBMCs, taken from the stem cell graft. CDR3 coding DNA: TGTGCCAGCAGTTTCCTCTCAGGTGAGGATACGCAGTATTTT. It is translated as CASSFLSGEDTQYF.